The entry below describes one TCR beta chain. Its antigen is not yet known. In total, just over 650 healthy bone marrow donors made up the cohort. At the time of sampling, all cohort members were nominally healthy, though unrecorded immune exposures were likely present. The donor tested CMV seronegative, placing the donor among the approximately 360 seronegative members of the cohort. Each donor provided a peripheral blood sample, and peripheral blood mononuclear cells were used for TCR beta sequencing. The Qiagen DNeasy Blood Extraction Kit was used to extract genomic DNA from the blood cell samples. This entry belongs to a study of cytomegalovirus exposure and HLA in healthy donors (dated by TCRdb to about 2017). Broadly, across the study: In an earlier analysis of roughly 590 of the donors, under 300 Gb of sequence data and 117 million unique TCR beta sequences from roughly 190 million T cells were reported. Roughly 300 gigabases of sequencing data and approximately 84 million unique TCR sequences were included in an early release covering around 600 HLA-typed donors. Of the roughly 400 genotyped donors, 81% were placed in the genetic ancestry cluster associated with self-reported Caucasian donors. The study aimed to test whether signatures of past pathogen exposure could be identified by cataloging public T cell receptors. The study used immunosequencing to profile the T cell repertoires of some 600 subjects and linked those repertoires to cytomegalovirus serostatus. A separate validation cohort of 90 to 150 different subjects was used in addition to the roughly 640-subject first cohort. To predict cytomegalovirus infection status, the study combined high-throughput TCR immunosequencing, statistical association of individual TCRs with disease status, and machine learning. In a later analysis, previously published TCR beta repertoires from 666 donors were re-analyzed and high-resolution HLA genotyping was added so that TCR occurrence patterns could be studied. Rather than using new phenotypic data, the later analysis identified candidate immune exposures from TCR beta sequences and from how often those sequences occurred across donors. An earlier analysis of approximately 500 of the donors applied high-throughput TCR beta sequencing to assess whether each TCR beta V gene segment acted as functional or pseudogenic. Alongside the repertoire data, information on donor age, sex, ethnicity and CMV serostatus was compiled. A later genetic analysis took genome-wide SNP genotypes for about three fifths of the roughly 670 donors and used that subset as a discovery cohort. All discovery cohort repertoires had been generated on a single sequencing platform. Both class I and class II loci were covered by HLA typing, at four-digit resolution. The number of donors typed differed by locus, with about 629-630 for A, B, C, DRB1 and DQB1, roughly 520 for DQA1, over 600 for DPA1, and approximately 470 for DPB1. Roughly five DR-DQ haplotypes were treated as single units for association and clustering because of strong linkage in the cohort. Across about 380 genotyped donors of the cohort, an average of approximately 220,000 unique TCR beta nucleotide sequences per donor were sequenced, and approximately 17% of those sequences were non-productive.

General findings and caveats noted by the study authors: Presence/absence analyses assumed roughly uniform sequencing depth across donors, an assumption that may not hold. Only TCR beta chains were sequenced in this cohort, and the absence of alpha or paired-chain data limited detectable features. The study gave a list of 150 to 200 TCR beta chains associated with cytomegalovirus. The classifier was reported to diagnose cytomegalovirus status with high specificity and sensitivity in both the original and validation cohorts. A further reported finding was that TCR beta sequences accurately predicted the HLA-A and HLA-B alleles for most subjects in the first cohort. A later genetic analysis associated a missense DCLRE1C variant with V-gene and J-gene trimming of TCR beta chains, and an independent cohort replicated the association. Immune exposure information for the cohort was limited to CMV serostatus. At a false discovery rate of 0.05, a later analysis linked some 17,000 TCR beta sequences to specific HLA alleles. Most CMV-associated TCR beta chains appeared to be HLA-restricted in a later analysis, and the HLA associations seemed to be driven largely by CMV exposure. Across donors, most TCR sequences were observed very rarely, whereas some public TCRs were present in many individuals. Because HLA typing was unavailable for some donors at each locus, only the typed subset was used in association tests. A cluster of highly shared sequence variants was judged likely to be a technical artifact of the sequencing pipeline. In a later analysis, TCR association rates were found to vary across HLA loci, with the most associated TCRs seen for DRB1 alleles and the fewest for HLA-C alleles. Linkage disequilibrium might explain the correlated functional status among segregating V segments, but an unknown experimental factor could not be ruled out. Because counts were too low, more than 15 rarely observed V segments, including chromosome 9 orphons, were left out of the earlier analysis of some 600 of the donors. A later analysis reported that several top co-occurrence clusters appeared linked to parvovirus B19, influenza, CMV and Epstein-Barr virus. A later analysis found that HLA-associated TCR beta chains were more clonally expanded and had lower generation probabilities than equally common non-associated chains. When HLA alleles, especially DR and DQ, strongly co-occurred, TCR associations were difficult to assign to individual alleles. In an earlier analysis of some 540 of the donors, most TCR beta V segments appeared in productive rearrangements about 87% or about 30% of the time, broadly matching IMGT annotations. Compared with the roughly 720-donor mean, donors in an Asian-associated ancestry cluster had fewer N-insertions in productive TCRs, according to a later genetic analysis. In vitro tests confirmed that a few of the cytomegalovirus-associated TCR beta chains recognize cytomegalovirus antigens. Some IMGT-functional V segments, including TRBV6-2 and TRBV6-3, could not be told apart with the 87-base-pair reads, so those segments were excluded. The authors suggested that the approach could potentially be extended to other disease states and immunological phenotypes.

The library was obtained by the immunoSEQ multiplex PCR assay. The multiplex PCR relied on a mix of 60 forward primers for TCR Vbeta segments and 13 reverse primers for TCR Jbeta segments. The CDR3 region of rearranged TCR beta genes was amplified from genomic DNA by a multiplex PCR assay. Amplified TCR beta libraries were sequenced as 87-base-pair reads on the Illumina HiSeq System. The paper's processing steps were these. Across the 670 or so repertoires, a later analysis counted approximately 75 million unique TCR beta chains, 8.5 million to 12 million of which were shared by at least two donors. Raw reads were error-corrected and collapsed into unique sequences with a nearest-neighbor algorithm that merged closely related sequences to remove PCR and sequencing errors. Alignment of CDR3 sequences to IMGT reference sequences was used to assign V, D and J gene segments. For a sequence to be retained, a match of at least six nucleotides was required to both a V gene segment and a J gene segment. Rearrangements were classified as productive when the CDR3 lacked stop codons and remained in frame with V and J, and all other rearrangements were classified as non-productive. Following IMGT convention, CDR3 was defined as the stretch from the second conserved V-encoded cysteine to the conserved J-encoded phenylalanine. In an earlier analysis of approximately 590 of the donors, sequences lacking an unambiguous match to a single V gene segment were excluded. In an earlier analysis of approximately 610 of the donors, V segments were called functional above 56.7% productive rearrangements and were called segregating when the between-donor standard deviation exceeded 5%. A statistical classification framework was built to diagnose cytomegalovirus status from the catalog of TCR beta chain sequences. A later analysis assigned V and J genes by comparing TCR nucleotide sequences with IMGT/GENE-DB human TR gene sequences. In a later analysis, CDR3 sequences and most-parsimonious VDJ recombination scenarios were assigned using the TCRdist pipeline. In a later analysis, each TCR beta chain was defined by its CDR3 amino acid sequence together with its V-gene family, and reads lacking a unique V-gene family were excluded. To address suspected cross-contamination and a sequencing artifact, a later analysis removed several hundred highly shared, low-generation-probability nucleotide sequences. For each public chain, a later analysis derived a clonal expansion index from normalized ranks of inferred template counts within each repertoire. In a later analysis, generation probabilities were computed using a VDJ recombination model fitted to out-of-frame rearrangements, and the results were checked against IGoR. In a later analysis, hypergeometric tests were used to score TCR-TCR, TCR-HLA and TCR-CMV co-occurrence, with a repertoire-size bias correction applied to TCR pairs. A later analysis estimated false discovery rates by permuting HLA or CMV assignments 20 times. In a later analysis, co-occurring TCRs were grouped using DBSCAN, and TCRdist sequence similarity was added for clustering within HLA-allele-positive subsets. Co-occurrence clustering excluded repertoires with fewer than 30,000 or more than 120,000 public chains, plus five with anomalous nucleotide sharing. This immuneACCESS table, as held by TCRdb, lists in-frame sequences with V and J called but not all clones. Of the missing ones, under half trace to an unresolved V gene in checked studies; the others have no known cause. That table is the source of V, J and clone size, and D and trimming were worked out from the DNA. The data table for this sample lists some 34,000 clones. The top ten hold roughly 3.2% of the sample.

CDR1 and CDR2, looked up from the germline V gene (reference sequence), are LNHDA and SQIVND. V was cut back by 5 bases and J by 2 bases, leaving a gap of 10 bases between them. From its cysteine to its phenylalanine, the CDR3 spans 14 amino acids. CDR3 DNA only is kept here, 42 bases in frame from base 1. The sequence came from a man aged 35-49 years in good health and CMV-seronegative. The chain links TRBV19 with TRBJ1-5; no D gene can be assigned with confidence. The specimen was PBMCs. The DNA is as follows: TGTGCCAGTAGTCCTCGCCAGGGCAATCAGCCCCAGCATTTT. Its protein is CASSPRQGNQPQHF.